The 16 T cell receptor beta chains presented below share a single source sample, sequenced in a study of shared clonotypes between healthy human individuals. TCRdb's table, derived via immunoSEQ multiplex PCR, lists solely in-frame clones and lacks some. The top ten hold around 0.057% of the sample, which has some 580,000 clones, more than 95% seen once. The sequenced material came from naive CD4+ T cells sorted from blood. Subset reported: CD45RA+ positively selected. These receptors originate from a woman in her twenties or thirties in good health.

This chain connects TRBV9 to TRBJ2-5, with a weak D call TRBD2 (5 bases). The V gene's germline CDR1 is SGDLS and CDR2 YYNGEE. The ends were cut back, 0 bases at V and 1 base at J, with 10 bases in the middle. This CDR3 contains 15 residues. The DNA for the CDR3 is TGTGCCAGCAGCGTAGGAGGGTACTCCCAAGAGACCCAGTACTTC. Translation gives CASSVGGYSQETQYF. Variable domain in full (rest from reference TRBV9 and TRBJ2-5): DSGVTQTPKHLITATGQRVTLRCSPRSGDLSVYWYQQSLDQGLQFLIQYYNGEERAKGNILERFSAQQFPDLHSELNLSSLELGDSALYFCASSVGGYSQETQYFGPGTRLLVL.

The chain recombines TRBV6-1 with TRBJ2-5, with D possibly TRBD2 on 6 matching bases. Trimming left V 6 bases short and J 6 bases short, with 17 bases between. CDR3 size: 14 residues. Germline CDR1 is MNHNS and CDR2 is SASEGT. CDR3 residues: CASRSGGGSQTQYF. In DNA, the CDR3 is TGTGCCAGCAGATCTGGGGGAGGCTCACAGACCCAGTACTTC.

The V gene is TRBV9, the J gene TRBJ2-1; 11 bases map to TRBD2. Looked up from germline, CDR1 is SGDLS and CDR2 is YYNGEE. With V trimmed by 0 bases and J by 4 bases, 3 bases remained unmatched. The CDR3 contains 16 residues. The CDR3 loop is CASSVDGTSGYNEQFF. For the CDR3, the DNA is TGTGCCAGCAGCGTAGATGGGACTAGCGGTTACAATGAGCAGTTCTTC.

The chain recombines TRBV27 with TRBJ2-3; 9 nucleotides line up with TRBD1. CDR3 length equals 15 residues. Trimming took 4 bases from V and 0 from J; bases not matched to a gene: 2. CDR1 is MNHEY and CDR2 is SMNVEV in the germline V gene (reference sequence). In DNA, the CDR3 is TGTGCCAGCAGTTCCGGGACAGGGAGCACAGATACGCAGTATTTT. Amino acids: CASSSGTGSTDTQYF.

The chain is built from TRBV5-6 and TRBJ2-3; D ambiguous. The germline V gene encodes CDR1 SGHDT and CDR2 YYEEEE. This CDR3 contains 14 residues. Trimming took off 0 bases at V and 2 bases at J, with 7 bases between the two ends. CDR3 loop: CASSLVEITDTQYF. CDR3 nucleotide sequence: TGTGCCAGCAGCTTGGTCGAAATCACAGATACGCAGTATTTT.

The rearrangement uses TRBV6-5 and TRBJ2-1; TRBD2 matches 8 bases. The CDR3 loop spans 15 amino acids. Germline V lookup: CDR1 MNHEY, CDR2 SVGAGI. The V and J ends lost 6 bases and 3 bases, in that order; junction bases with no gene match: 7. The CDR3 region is CASRFSGADYNEQFF. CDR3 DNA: TGTGCCAGCAGGTTTAGCGGGGCAGACTACAATGAGCAGTTCTTC.

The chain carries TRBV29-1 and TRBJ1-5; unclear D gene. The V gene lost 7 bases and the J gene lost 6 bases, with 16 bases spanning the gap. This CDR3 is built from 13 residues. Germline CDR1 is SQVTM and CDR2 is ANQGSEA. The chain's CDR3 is CSAVHGEGQPQHF. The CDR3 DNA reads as TGCAGCGCCGTACATGGAGAAGGTCAGCCCCAGCATTTT.

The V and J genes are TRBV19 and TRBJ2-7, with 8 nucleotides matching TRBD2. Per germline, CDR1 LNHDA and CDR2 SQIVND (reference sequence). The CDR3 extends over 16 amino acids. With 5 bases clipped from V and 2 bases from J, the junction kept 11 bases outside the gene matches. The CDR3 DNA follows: TGTGCCAGTAGTCCGTGGCCCACTAGCGGAACCTACGAGCAGTACTTC. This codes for CASSPWPTSGTYEQYF.

CDR3 protein: CSAKENEQFF. The CDR3 nucleotides are TGCAGTGCTAAGGAGAATGAGCAGTTCTTC. This rearrangement joins TRBV20-1 to TRBJ2-1; no clear D gene. Germline-derived CDR1 and CDR2 are DFQATT and SNEGSKA (reference sequence). V lost 4 bases, J lost 7 bases, and 5 bases lay in between. The CDR3 covers 10 residues.

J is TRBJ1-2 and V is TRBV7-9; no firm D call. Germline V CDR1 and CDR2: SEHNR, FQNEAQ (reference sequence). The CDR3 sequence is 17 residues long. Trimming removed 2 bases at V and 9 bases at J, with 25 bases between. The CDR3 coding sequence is TGTGCCAGCAGCTTAATCACTTCACACGCGGGAGGGATTAGCTACACCTTC. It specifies CASSLITSHAGGISYTF.

The CDR3 spells CSVDRVTYEQYF. CDR3 sequence (DNA): TGCAGCGTCGACAGGGTTACTTACGAGCAGTACTTC. The chain uses TRBV29-1 and TRBJ2-5; TRBD1 agrees at 7 bases. The J call may be wrong; the DNA end is better matched by TRBJ2-7. Germline CDR1 is SQVTM and CDR2 is ANQGSEA. This CDR3 contains 12 residues.

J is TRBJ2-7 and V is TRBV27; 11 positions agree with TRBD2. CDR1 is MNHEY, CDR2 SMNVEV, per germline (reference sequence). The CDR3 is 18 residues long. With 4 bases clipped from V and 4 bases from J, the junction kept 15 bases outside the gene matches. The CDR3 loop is CASSSPNRLAGGYYEQYF. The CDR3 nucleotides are TGTGCCAGCAGTTCCCCGAACAGGCTAGCGGGAGGTTATTACGAGCAGTACTTC.

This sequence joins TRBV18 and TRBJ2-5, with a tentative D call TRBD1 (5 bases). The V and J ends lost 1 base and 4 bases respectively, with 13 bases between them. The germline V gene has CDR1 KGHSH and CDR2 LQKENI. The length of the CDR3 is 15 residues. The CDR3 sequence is CASSPRRAKGETQYF. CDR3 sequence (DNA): TGTGCCAGCTCACCACGCAGGGCGAAAGGAGAGACCCAGTACTTC.

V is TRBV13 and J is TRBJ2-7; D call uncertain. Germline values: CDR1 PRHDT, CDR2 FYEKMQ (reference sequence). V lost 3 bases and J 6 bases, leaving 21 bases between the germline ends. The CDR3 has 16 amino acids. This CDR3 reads CASSFPSIYPSAEQYF. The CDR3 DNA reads TGTGCCAGCAGCTTTCCTAGTATCTATCCCAGCGCCGAGCAGTACTTC.

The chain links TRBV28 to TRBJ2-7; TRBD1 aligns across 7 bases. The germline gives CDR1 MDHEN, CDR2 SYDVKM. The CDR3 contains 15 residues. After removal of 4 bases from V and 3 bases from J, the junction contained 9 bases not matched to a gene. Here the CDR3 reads CASSSTGPIIYEQYF. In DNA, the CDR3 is TGTGCCAGCAGTTCGACAGGGCCCATTATCTACGAGCAGTACTTC.

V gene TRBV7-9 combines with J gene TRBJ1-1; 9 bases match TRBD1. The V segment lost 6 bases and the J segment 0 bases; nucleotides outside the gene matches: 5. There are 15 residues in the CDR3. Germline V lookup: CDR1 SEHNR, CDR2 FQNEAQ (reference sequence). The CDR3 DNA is TGTGCCAGCAGGGACACAGGGGGCCTGAACACTGAAGCTTTCTTT. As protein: CASRDTGGLNTEAFF.